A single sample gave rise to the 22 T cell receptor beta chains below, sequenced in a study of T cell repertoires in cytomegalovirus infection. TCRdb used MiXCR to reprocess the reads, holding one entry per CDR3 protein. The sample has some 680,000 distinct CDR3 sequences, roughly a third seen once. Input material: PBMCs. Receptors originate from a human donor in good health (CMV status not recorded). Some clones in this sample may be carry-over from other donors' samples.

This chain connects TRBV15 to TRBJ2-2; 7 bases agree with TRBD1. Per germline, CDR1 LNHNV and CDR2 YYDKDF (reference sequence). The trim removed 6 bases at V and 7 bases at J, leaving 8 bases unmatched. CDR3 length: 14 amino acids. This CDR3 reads CATRTDRAVGELFF. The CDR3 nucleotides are TGTGCCACCAGGACCGACAGGGCGGTCGGGGAGCTGTTTTTT. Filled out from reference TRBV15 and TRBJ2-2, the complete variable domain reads DAMVIQNPRYQVTQFGKPVTLSCSQTLNHNVMYWYQQKSSQAPKLLFHYYDKDFNNEADTPDNFQSRRPNTSFCFLDIRSPGLGDTAMYLCATRTDRAVGELFFGEGSRLTVL.

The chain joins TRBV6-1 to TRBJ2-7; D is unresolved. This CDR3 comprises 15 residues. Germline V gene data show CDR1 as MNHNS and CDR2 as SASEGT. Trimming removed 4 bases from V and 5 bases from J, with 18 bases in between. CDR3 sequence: CASSGGASVWDEQYF. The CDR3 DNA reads TGTGCCAGCAGTGGGGGTGCCAGCGTATGGGACGAGCAGTACTTC.

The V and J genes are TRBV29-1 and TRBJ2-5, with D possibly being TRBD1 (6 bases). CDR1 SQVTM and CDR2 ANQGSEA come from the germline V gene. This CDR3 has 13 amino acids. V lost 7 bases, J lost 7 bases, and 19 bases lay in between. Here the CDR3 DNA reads TGCAGCGCCGAAGGGGGTGTCGGAGGGACCCAGTACTTC. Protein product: CSAEGGVGGTQYF.

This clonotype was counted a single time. CDR3 sequence reads: CATTKTSGRPSYNEQFF. The DNA of the CDR3 is TGTGCCACCACCAAGACTAGCGGGAGGCCCTCTTACAATGAGCAGTTCTTC. This chain connects TRBV15 to TRBJ2-1, with 13 bases identical to TRBD2. CDR1 and CDR2 from the germline V gene are LNHNV and YYDKDF (reference sequence). V lost 7 bases to trimming and J lost 4 bases; unmatched junction nucleotides: 10. The CDR3 extends over 17 amino acids.

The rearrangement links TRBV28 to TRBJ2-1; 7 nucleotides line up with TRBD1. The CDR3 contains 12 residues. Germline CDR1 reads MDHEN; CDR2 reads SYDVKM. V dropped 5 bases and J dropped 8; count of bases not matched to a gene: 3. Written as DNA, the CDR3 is TGTGCCAGCAGTATCGACAGGGATGAGCAGTTCTTC. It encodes CASSIDRDEQFF.

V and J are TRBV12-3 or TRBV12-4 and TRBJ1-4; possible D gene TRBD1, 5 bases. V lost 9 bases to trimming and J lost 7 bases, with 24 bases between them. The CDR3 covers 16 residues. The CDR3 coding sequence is TGTGCCAGTTTTTTAATGGGGACTGGTCCGGGTGAAAAACTGTTTTTT. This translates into CASFLMGTGPGEKLFF.

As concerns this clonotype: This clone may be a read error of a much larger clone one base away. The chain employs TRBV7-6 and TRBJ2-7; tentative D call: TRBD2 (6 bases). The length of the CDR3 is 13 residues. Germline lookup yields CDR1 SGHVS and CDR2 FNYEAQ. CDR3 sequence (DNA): TGTGCCATCAGCCCGAGGGACGGGGGAGAGCAGTACTTC. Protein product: CAISPRDGGEQYF.

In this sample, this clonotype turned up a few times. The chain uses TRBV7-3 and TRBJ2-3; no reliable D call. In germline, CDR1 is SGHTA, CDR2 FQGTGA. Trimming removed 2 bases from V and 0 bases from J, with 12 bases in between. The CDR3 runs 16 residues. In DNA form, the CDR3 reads TGTGCCAGCAGCTTAGGCGCTACGCATAGCACAGATACGCAGTATTTT. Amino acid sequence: CASSLGATHSTDTQYF.

CDR3 protein: CASSSPGQPFNEKLFF. The CDR3 DNA reads as TGTGCCAGCAGTTCTCCCGGACAGCCTTTTAATGAAAAACTGTTTTTT. The gene calls are TRBV28 and TRBJ1-4; perhaps TRBD1 as D (6 bases). Germline V gene sequence: CDR1 MDHEN, CDR2 SYDVKM. The CDR3 consists of 16 residues. The V gene lost 4 bases and the J gene lost 4 bases, with 16 bases spanning the gap.

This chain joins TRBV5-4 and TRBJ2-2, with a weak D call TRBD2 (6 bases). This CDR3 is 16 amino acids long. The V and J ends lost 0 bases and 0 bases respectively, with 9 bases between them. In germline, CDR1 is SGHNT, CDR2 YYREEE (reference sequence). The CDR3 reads CASSLGLVTNTGELFF. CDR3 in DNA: TGTGCCAGCAGCTTGGGACTAGTTACGAACACCGGGGAGCTGTTTTTT.

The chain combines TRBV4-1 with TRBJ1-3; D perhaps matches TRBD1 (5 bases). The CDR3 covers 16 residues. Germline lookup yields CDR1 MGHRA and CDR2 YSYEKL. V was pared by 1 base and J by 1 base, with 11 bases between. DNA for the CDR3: TGCGCCAGCAGCCAAGCATCTGGGGGGTCTGGAAACACCATATATTTT. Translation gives CASSQASGGSGNTIYF.

The CDR3 region is CASSYWGLMNTEAFF. In nucleotides, the CDR3 is TGTGCCAGCAGTTACTGGGGACTCATGAACACTGAAGCTTTCTTT. The V gene is TRBV6-5, the J gene TRBJ1-1; TRBD1 might be the D (5 bases). CDR3 length: 15 amino acids. The germline V gene encodes CDR1 MNHEY and CDR2 SVGAGI. The V and J ends lost 1 base and 0 bases respectively, with 9 bases between them.

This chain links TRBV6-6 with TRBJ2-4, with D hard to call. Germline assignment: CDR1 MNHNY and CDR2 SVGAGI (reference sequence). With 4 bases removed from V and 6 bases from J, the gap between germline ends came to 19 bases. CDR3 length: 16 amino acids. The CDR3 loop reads CASSSNPTMRTNIQYF. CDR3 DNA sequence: TGTGCCAGCAGTTCCAATCCGACAATGAGGACAAACATTCAGTACTTC.

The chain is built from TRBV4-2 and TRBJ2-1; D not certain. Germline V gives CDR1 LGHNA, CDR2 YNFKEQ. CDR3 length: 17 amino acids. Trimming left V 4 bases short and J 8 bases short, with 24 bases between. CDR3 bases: TGTGCCAGCAGCCCATACGCGACCGACGCCCCGGGCGATGAGCAGTTCTTC. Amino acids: CASSPYATDAPGDEQFF.

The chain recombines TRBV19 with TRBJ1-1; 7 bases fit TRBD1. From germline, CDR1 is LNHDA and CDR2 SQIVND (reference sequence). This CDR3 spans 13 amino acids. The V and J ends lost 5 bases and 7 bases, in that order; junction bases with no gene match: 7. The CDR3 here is CASSVHRGIEAFF. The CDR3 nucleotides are TGTGCCAGTAGTGTACACAGGGGAATTGAAGCTTTCTTT.

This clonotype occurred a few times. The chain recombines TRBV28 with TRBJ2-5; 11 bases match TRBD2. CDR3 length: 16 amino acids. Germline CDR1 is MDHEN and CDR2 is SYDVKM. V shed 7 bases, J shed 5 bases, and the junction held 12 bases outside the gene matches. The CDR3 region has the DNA TGTGCCAGCAAAACTAGCGGGAGCGCCTGGGGGGAGACCCAGTACTTC. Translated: CASKTSGSAWGETQYF.

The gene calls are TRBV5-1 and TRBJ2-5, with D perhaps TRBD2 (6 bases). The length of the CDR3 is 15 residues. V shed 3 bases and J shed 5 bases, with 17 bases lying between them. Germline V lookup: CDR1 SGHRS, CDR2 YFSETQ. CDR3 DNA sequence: TGCGCCAGCAGCTCCGGGACTCCGCGTAGGGAGACCCAGTACTTC. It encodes CASSSGTPRRETQYF.

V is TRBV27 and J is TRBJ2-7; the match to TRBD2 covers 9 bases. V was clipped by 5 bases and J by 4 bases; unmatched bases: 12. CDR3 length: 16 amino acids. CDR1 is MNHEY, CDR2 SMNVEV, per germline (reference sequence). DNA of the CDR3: TGTGCCAGCAGTGCCCCAGGTCCTAGCGGGATGTACGAGCAGTACTTC. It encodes CASSAPGPSGMYEQYF.

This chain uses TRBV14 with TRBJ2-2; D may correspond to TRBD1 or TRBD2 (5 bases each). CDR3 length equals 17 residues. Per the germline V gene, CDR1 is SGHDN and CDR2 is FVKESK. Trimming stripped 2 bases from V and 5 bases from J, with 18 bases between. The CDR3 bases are TGTGCCAGCAGCCAACATCCCCCGGGGCGCGATACCGGGGAGCTGTTTTTT. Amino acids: CASSQHPPGRDTGELFF. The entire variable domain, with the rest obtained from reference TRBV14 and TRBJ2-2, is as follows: EAGVTQFPSHSVIEKGQTVTLRCDPISGHDNLYWYRRVMGKEIKFLLHFVKESKQDESGMPNNRFLAERTGGTYSTLKVQPAELEDSGVYFCASSQHPPGRDTGELFFGEGSRLTVL.

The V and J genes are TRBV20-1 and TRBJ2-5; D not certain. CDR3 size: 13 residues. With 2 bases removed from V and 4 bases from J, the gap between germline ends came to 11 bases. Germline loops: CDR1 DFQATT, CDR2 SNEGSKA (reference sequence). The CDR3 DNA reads TGCAGTGCTAGACTGTGGGAAAGAGAGACCCAGTACTTC. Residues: CSARLWERETQYF.

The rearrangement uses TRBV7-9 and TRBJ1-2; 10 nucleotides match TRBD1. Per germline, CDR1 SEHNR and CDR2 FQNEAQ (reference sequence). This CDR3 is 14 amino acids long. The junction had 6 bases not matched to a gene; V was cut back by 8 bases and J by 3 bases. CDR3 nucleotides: TGTGCCAGCCGGGGACAGGGGCGAGACTATGGCTACACCTTC. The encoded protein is CASRGQGRDYGYTF.

As DNA, the CDR3 is TGTGCCAGCACTCCACTGGGCTATGGCTACACCTTC. It is translated as CASTPLGYGYTF. This rearrangement joins TRBV28 to TRBJ1-2; no clear D gene. Germline CDR1 is MDHEN and CDR2 is SYDVKM. The V gene lost 7 bases and the J gene lost 4 bases, with 10 bases spanning the gap. There are 12 residues in the CDR3.